Each of the 16 T cell receptor beta chains below was sequenced from the same sample in a study of regulatory T cells in long-lasting Graves disease. The time point was: persistent/refractory GD, antithyroid drugs over 5 years with positive TRAb. The TCR library was made from RNA extracted from PBMCs. Arm-PCR of CDR3 regions and iRepertoire HTBI primers were used to build TCR beta libraries. Each CDR3 protein is one row after TCRdb ran MiXCR on the multiplex PCR reads. The profile shows more than 650,000 distinct CDR3 sequences, 25% to 35% of them singletons. The starting material was peripheral blood mononuclear cells (PBMCs), obtained when the disease was refractory, from a patient treated with antithyroid drugs. Receptors were obtained from a female donor with Graves disease.

J is TRBJ2-2 and V is TRBV11-3, with a weak D call TRBD2 (5 bases). The V end was cut by 6 bases, the J end by 4 bases, with 12 bases between. The germline gives CDR1 SGHNT, CDR2 YENEEA. The CDR3 totals 14 residues. CDR3 sequence reads: CASSRGGLTGELFF. The CDR3 nucleotides are TGTGCCAGCAGTCGCGGAGGCCTCACCGGGGAGCTGTTTTTT.

The chain combines TRBV6-1 with TRBJ1-3, with D unresolved. The CDR3 contains 14 residues. Deletions cut 4 bases from V and 1 base from J, with 8 bases between. Per the germline V gene, CDR1 is MNHNS and CDR2 is SASEGT. In DNA, the CDR3 is TGTGCCAGCAGTGCATCAGCTTCTGGAAACACCATATATTTT. Translation gives CASSASASGNTIYF.

The chain combines TRBV29-1 with TRBJ1-5; 7 positions match TRBD1. The junction had 0 bases not matched to a gene; V was cut back by 4 bases and J by 0 bases. This CDR3 comprises 13 residues. Germline-derived CDR1 and CDR2 are SQVTM and ANQGSEA. The CDR3 loop reads CSVGDSSNQPQHF. CDR3 sequence (DNA): TGCAGCGTTGGGGACAGTAGCAATCAGCCCCAGCATTTT.

The chain combines TRBV4-1 with TRBJ2-7; D is unresolved. CDR3 size: 14 residues. V was pared by 1 base and J by 2 bases, with 9 bases between. Germline assignment: CDR1 MGHRA and CDR2 YSYEKL. CDR3 sequence (DNA): TGCGCCAGCAGCCAAGGGGATCCCGCCTACGAGCAGTACTTC. Translation: CASSQGDPAYEQYF.

This clonotype has just one count. The genes are TRBV20-1 and TRBJ1-6; TRBD1 matches 8 bases. CDR1 is DFQATT and CDR2 is SNEGSKA in the germline V gene (reference sequence). The CDR3 spans 15 residues. J lost 13 bases, V lost 0 bases, and 11 bases had no gene match. DNA of the CDR3: TGCAGTGCTAGAGAAGGCGGACAGGGAACGTATCCCCTCCACTTT. Translating it yields CSAREGGQGTYPLHF.

This chain links TRBV7-9 with TRBJ2-7, with 8 nucleotides matching TRBD1. CDR1 and CDR2 from the germline V gene are SEHNR and FQNEAQ (reference sequence). There are 13 residues in the CDR3. V lost 4 bases and J lost 7; bases outside the gene matches: 6. The CDR3 sequence is CASSSDRASEQYF. The CDR3 DNA sequence: TGTGCCAGCAGCTCGGACAGGGCTAGTGAGCAGTACTTC.

On this clonotype itself: This may arise from a read error, as a much more abundant clone is one base away. This rearrangement joins TRBV12-3 or TRBV12-4 to TRBJ2-7, with D possibly TRBD1 on 6 matching bases. CDR3 length equals 14 residues. The CDR3 DNA is TGTGCCAGCAAGATCACCCAGGGGTCCTACGGGCAGTACTTC. Translation gives CASKITQGSYGQYF.

This clonotype was detected ten times or more. The J gene is TRBJ1-6, the V gene TRBV12-3 or TRBV12-4, with D possibly matching TRBD1 (5 bases). This CDR3 region has 15 residues. V was pared by 6 bases and J by 10 bases, with 19 bases between. CDR3 sequence reads: CASSPVQGVGSPLHF. Written as DNA, the CDR3 is TGTGCCAGCAGCCCCGTTCAAGGGGTAGGCTCACCCCTCCACTTT.

The genes are TRBV9 and TRBJ2-5; no definite D call. V lost 1 base, J lost 5 bases, and 9 bases lay in between. In germline, CDR1 is SGDLS, CDR2 YYNGEE. The CDR3 contains 13 residues. The CDR3 DNA reads as TGTGCCAGCAGCGTAACTACGATGGAGACCCAGTACTTC. Translating it yields CASSVTTMETQYF.

The table lists this clonotype with a few counts. V usage is TRBV5-1 and J usage is TRBJ2-4; 9 bases fit TRBD1. CDR1 is SGHRS, CDR2 YFSETQ, per germline. The ends lost 0 bases at V and 3 bases at J; junction bases unmatched: 4. The CDR3 length is 16 residues. The CDR3 DNA follows: TGCGCCAGCAGCTTGGAACAGGGGGCTGGCAAAAACATTCAGTACTTC. Amino acids: CASSLEQGAGKNIQYF.

This clonotype came up a few times. This chain links TRBV2 with TRBJ1-2; D is undetermined. This CDR3 is built from 15 residues. The germline gives CDR1 SNHLY, CDR2 FYNNEI. Deletions cut 6 bases from V and 6 bases from J, with 20 bases between. The CDR3 sequence is CASSPVIGPKDGYTF. The CDR3 nucleotides are TGTGCCAGCAGCCCCGTAATTGGACCCAAGGATGGCTACACCTTC.

This clonotype was detected a few times. One junction end does not reproduce the germline sequence, and a read error may be involved. This chain links TRBV3-1 with TRBJ1-2; D call uncertain. Looked up from germline, CDR1 is LGHDT and CDR2 is YNNKEL (reference sequence). The CDR3 length is 13 residues. CDR3 residues: CASSHKGGVSPIF. CDR3 coding DNA: TGTGCCAGCAGCCACAAAGGCGGCGTCTCTCCCATCTTC.

In this sample, this clonotype turned up a few times. V is TRBV2 and J is TRBJ2-6; 10 positions match TRBD1. The CDR3 has 16 amino acids. After removal of 6 bases from V and 4 bases from J, the junction contained 6 bases not matched to a gene. CDR1 and CDR2 from the germline V gene are SNHLY and FYNNEI. The CDR3 nucleotides are TGTGCCAGCAGAGAGGACAGGGGGTACGGGGCCAACGTCCTGACTTTC. Amino acids: CASREDRGYGANVLTF.

As to this clonotype: The junction and the germline gene differ at one end; a read error may be behind it. CDR3 coding DNA: TGTGCCAGCGGCCAGATGGGCGCAGGGTCAGAGACCCAGTACTTC. Its protein is CASGQMGAGSETQYF. The chain has TRBV3-1 and TRBJ2-5; possible D gene TRBD1, 5 bases. CDR1 and CDR2 from the germline V gene are LGHDT and YNNKEL (reference sequence). This CDR3 has 15 residues.

The chain combines TRBV19 with TRBJ2-7; 10 bases are shared with TRBD2. CDR3 length equals 15 residues. CDR1 LNHDA and CDR2 SQIVND come from the germline V gene (reference sequence). V dropped 4 bases and J dropped 7; count of bases not matched to a gene: 10. CDR3 nucleotides: TGTGCCAGTAGTAGTTCCGGGACTAGCGTGAGGGAGCAGTACTTC. Protein sequence: CASSSSGTSVREQYF.

V is TRBV7-6 and J is TRBJ2-7, with D possibly being TRBD1 or TRBD2 (6 bases each). This CDR3 is 17 amino acids long. Germline-derived CDR1 and CDR2 are SGHVS and FNYEAQ. The V end was cut by 4 bases, the J end by 7 bases, with 26 bases between. The chain's CDR3 is CASSSPGRDGRRGEQYF. The CDR3 region has the DNA TGTGCCAGCAGCTCTCCAGGGCGGGACGGAAGAAGGGGGGAGCAGTACTTC.